Below, one T cell receptor (beta chain) is given with its context. The antigen remains unidentified. Amplification of the TCR beta CDR3 was achieved through multiplex PCR with 32 V and 13 J primers. From the multiplex PCR reads, TCRdb called clonotypes with MiXCR, one entry per CDR3 protein. The profile covers 30,000 to 40,000 distinct CDR3 sequences, with 28% appearing a single time and 3% to 4.5% taken by the ten largest. This entry belongs to a study of immune heterogeneity within non-small cell lung tumors. Study-wide results and caveats: Within each patient, tumor sites shared identical dominant CDR3 beta clonotypes and also held site-unique high-frequency clones. Local T-cell clonality tracked moderately but significantly with local tumor mutational burden, giving an R of approximately 0.36.

This CDR3 region has 14 residues. V shed 4 bases and J 4 bases; nucleotides not matched to a gene: 4. Germline assignment: CDR1 LGHNA and CDR2 YNFKEQ. TCRs were amplified from roughly 590 ng gDNA of bulk tumor per sample. In surgery, several biopsies were collected from each primary tumor at widely spaced sites. Enrolled patients presented with newly diagnosed, previously untreated non-small cell lung cancer and underwent curative surgery. Everyone who gave samples had just been diagnosed with non-small cell lung cancer and was having surgery with curative intent. The clonotype was recovered from a man aged 40-50 years with non-small cell lung cancer. The J gene is TRBJ1-2, the V gene TRBV4-2, with 9 bases lining up with TRBD1. Sequenced input: lung tumor tissue. The CDR3 DNA sequence: TGTGCCAGCAGCCCTACAGGGGGCACCTATGGCTACACCTTC. Translation: CASSPTGGTYGYTF.